Following are 30 T cell receptor beta chains from one sample sequenced in a study of cytomegalovirus exposure and HLA in healthy donors. Produced via immunoSEQ multiplex PCR; TCRdb's table is partial and in-frame only. The sample consists of over 80,000 clones, 85% of them appearing once. Sample: PBMCs. All receptors derive from a man aged 18 to 30 in good health and CMV-seropositive.

The chain has TRBV10-3 and TRBJ1-2, with D possibly being TRBD1 (6 bases). This CDR3 has 16 amino acids. Trimming took off 2 bases at V and 1 base at J, with 14 bases between the two ends. Looked up from germline, CDR1 is ENHRY and CDR2 is SYGVKD. CDR3 in DNA: TGTGCCATCAGTGAGCCCCTGACAGGCCTTAACTATGGCTACACCTTC. Translated: CAISEPLTGLNYGYTF.

The CDR3 region has the DNA TGCGCCAGCAGTCAAGGGGGGCGGGAGACCTACGAGCAGTACTTC. This translates into CASSQGGRETYEQYF. This rearrangement joins TRBV10-1 to TRBJ2-7, with a possible D match to TRBD2 (7 bases). Per germline, CDR1 WNHNN and CDR2 SYGVQD (reference sequence). V gave up 5 bases and J gave up 2 bases, with 16 bases separating them. The CDR3 sequence is 15 residues long.

The rearrangement links TRBV14 to TRBJ2-1, with D possibly being TRBD1 (5 bases). The CDR3 is 11 amino acids. The germline V gene has CDR1 SGHDN and CDR2 FVKESK. The V end was cut by 6 bases, the J end by 10 bases, with 10 bases between. CDR3 coding DNA: TGTGCCAGCAGTCAGGGTTACGAGCAGTTCTTC. Its protein product is CASSQGYEQFF.

The V call is TRBV2, the J call TRBJ1-2; the D is unclear. This CDR3 is built from 15 residues. Trimming cost V 4 bases and J 6 bases, with 18 bases left between them. The germline CDR1 and CDR2 sequences are SNHLY and FYNNEI. The DNA for the CDR3 is TGTGCCAGCAGTGCAGCGGGCCGGGAAGATAATGGCTACACCTTC. It codes for CASSAAGREDNGYTF. The full variable domain, its missing parts supplied by reference TRBV2 and TRBJ1-2, is EPEVTQTPSHQVTQMGQEVILRCVPISNHLYFYWYRQILGQKVEFLVSFYNNEISEKSEIFDDQFSVERPDGSNFTLKIRSTKLEDSAMYFCASSAAGREDNGYTFGSGTRLTVV.

The rearrangement links TRBV6-1 to TRBJ2-7; 12 positions agree with TRBD1. From germline, CDR1 is MNHNS and CDR2 SASEGT. V gave up 11 bases and J gave up 7 bases; unmatched junction bases: 12. This CDR3 region has 14 residues. The CDR3 loop is CASSPGQGAREQYV. The CDR3 nucleotides read TGTGCCTCCTCTCCGGGACAGGGGGCGCGGGAGCAGTACGTC.

CDR3 residues: CATSREPRHQTRDSSYEQYF. The CDR3 DNA reads TGTGCCACCAGCAGAGAACCGAGACACCAGACCCGGGACTCGTCCTACGAGCAGTACTTC. The genes are TRBV15 and TRBJ2-7, with D perhaps TRBD2 (6 bases). V lost 0 bases and J lost 1, with 25 bases in between. Germline V lookup: CDR1 LNHNV, CDR2 YYDKDF (reference sequence). The CDR3 length is 20 residues.

The chain combines TRBV4-2 with TRBJ1-5; TRBD1 might be the D (5 bases). The CDR3 runs to 13 residues. From germline, CDR1 is LGHNA and CDR2 YNFKEQ. Trimming removed 0 bases at V and 7 bases at J, with 7 bases between. DNA for the CDR3: TGTGCCAGCAGCCAAGACAGGGAACAGCCCCAGCATTTT. Its translation: CASSQDREQPQHF.

The chain carries TRBV6-1 and TRBJ1-2, with TRBD1 matching over 8 bases. V shed 6 bases, J shed 4 bases, and the junction held 4 bases outside the gene matches. The CDR3 contains 13 residues. CDR1 and CDR2 from the germline V gene are MNHNS and SASEGT. CDR3 nucleotides: TGTGCCAGCAGACCGGGACAGGTCTATGGCTACACCTTC. Protein: CASRPGQVYGYTF.

The chain carries TRBV5-1 and TRBJ2-3; 7 bases are a match to TRBD1. The V segment lost 4 bases and the J segment 5 bases; nucleotides outside the gene matches: 7. The CDR3 totals 14 residues. Looked up from germline, CDR1 is SGHRS and CDR2 is YFSETQ. Here the CDR3 DNA reads TGCGCCAGCAGCCCCAGACAGGGTTTAGATACGCAGTATTTT. This encodes CASSPRQGLDTQYF.

This clone was counted once. The chain employs TRBV28 and TRBJ2-2, with 9 bases lining up with TRBD1. Germline V CDR1 and CDR2: MDHEN, SYDVKM. CDR3 length: 15 amino acids. Germline trimming cut 4 bases from V and 5 bases from J; bases unmatched to any gene: 5. CDR3 residues: CASSSPGQGTGELFF. The CDR3 DNA reads TGTGCCAGCAGTTCGCCCGGACAGGGGACCGGGGAGCTGTTTTTT.

The chain links TRBV5-5 to TRBJ2-5; TRBD1 is a possible D gene (6 bases). This CDR3 spans 14 amino acids. Deletions cut 4 bases from V and 1 base from J, with 11 bases between. Germline V gives CDR1 SGHKS, CDR2 YYEKEE (reference sequence). The CDR3 nucleotides are TGTGCCAGCAGCACGGACAGCCTCCAAGAGACCCAGTACTTC. Amino acid sequence: CASSTDSLQETQYF.

In this sample, this clone turned up once. J is TRBJ2-5 and V is TRBV5-1, with TRBD2 matching 9 bases. Trimming at V came to 4 bases and at J to 1 base, leaving 5 bases not matched to a gene. CDR3 length: 15 residues. CDR1 is SGHRS and CDR2 is YFSETQ in the germline V gene. The CDR3 DNA sequence: TGCGCCAGCAGCATTGCGGGGGGGGGCCAAGAGACCCAGTACTTC. It specifies CASSIAGGGQETQYF.

The chain combines TRBV27 with TRBJ2-7; 11 nucleotides line up with TRBD1. The CDR3 covers 14 residues. With V trimmed by 5 bases and J by 4 bases, 4 bases remained unmatched. Germline CDR1 and CDR2: MNHEY and SMNVEV (reference sequence). The CDR3: CASSPGTGGYEQYV. The CDR3 coding sequence is TGTGCCAGCAGTCCGGGGACAGGGGGGTACGAGCAGTACGTC.

This clone was observed a single time. The chain has TRBV6-4 and TRBJ2-1; 12 bases are shared with TRBD2. J was trimmed by 4 bases and V by 0 bases; bases with no gene match: 1. Per the germline V gene, CDR1 is MRHNA and CDR2 is SNTAGT. The CDR3 is 16 residues long. As DNA, the CDR3 is TGTGCCAGCAGTGACTCCGGACTAGCGGGGTACAATGAGCAGTTCTTC. Translated: CASSDSGLAGYNEQFF.

The genes are TRBV7-9 and TRBJ2-7, with a weak D call TRBD1 (5 bases). The CDR3 extends over 14 amino acids. CDR1 and CDR2 from the germline V gene are SEHNR and FQNEAQ (reference sequence). V was trimmed by 3 bases and J by 5 bases, leaving 14 bases between them. The CDR3 loop is CASSLVTAEHEQYF. The CDR3 DNA reads as TGTGCCAGCAGCTTGGTGACAGCCGAACACGAGCAGTACTTC.

The chain recombines TRBV29-1 with TRBJ2-7; 12 bases agree with TRBD2. The CDR3 has 14 residues. V lost 6 bases and J lost 3; bases outside the gene matches: 6. Germline V lookup: CDR1 SQVTM, CDR2 ANQGSEA. Written as DNA, the CDR3 is TGCAGCGTCTCCCGACTAGCGGGAGACTACGAGCAGTACTTC. This translates into CSVSRLAGDYEQYF.

The V call is TRBV28, the J call TRBJ2-7; TRBD1 agrees at 8 bases. The CDR3 consists of 14 residues. V dropped 8 bases and J dropped 4; count of bases not matched to a gene: 10. In germline, CDR1 is MDHEN, CDR2 SYDVKM. The CDR3 nucleotides read TGTGCCAGCCACCGGGACAGGCAACTTTACGAGCAGTACTTC. Translating gives CASHRDRQLYEQYF.

V is TRBV28 and J is TRBJ1-1; 7 bases match TRBD1. The CDR3 runs 13 residues. The germline CDR1 and CDR2 sequences are MDHEN and SYDVKM. V dropped 4 bases and J dropped 1; count of bases not matched to a gene: 0. The CDR3 reads CASSWTGNTEAFF. CDR3 sequence (DNA): TGTGCCAGCAGTTGGACAGGGAACACTGAAGCTTTCTTT.

V usage is TRBV5-1 and J usage is TRBJ2-2; 12 bases align to TRBD1. V was pared by 4 bases and J by 2 bases, with 12 bases of the junction left unmatched. The germline gives CDR1 SGHRS, CDR2 YFSETQ. The CDR3 has 19 amino acids. The CDR3 bases are TGCGCCAGCAGCCTGGGCGGGACAGGGGGCTTGACTAACACCGGGGAGCTGTTTTTT. Translated, it gives CASSLGGTGGLTNTGELFF.

This chain uses TRBV5-1 with TRBJ2-3; tentative D call: TRBD1 (6 bases). Germline-derived CDR1 and CDR2 are SGHRS and YFSETQ. Trimming pared 3 bases from V and 1 base from J, leaving 12 bases between. This CDR3 region has 15 residues. The CDR3: CASSSTGLGTDTQYF. The CDR3 DNA reads TGCGCCAGCAGCTCGACAGGACTCGGCACAGATACGCAGTATTTT.

The CDR3 DNA reads as TGTGCCAGCAGTTTAGTCCAGGCTCAGCCCCAGCATTTT. Translation gives CASSLVQAQPQHF. The chain couples TRBV28 to TRBJ1-5, with D uncertain. Trimming pared 2 bases from V and 6 bases from J, leaving 8 bases between. Per germline, CDR1 MDHEN and CDR2 SYDVKM. CDR3 length: 13 amino acids.

The CDR3 reads CAWSGQGSHEQYF. The CDR3 DNA is TGTGCCTGGAGCGGACAGGGGTCCCACGAGCAGTACTTC. The rearrangement uses TRBV30 and TRBJ2-7; 9 bases line up with TRBD1. The V gene end was trimmed by 3 bases and the J gene end by 5 bases; junction bases not matched to a gene: 5. This CDR3 contains 13 residues. Germline CDR1 GTSNPN, CDR2 SVGIG (reference sequence).

The chain links TRBV7-9 to TRBJ1-2, with TRBD1 matching 9 bases. Germline-derived CDR1 and CDR2 are SEHNR and FQNEAQ (reference sequence). The CDR3 loop spans 14 amino acids. Trimming at V came to 3 bases and at J to 8 bases, leaving 7 bases not matched to a gene. This chain's CDR3 is CASSFPGQGHGYTF. The DNA of the CDR3 is TGTGCCAGCAGCTTTCCGGGACAGGGCCACGGCTACACCTTC.

The V call is TRBV19, the J call TRBJ1-5; 10 bases are a match to TRBD1. The CDR3 extends over 15 amino acids. Germline V gene sequence: CDR1 LNHDA, CDR2 SQIVND (reference sequence). J was trimmed by 8 bases and V by 7 bases; bases with no gene match: 11. The CDR3 DNA reads TGTGCCAGTACTGATGTGGGGACAGGGGCGAAGCCCCAGCATTTT. Translated: CASTDVGTGAKPQHF.

The chain has TRBV27 and TRBJ2-6, with 14 bases matching TRBD2. CDR3 length equals 19 residues. Unmatched junction bases numbered 8, after V lost 5 bases and J lost 2 bases. The germline V gene encodes CDR1 MNHEY and CDR2 SMNVEV (reference sequence). The CDR3 DNA is TGTGCCAGCAGTCCCCCGGGACTAGCGGGAGCTCCTGGGGCCAACGTCCTGACTTTC. Translated: CASSPPGLAGAPGANVLTF.

The chain combines TRBV9 with TRBJ2-1, with D possibly TRBD2 on 6 matching bases. The germline gives CDR1 SGDLS, CDR2 YYNGEE. This CDR3 is built from 14 residues. The V and J ends lost 6 bases and 0 bases respectively, with 10 bases between them. The CDR3 reads CASTARDSYNEQFF. The DNA for the CDR3 is TGTGCCAGCACGGCGCGGGACTCCTACAATGAGCAGTTCTTC.

The genes are TRBV5-1 and TRBJ1-4; 7 bases map to TRBD1. This CDR3 is 16 amino acids long. Germline CDR1 is SGHRS and CDR2 is YFSETQ. V was pared by 3 bases and J by 5 bases, with 10 bases of the junction left unmatched. The CDR3 loop reads CASSSAGQGENEKLFF. The CDR3 DNA is TGCGCCAGCAGCTCTGCGGGGCAGGGGGAAAATGAAAAACTGTTTTTT.

The rearrangement uses TRBV29-1 and TRBJ1-2; D perhaps matches TRBD1 (5 bases). V shed 7 bases and J shed 3 bases, with 18 bases lying between them. Germline V gives CDR1 SQVTM, CDR2 ANQGSEA. The CDR3 has 14 amino acids. The CDR3 sequence: CSAQRWGVDYGYTF. The CDR3 DNA is TGCAGCGCACAAAGGTGGGGGGTTGACTATGGCTACACCTTC.

V gene TRBV11-2 combines with J gene TRBJ2-3; 7 nucleotides line up with TRBD2. Germline V gene sequence: CDR1 SGHAT, CDR2 FQNNGV. The trim removed 1 base at V and 2 bases at J, leaving 6 bases unmatched. The length of the CDR3 is 16 residues. CDR3 nucleotide sequence: TGTGCCAGCAGCTTAGGGGCCGGGGGGTACACAGATACGCAGTATTTT. This gives the protein CASSLGAGGYTDTQYF.

The chain joins TRBV7-9 to TRBJ2-1; possible D gene TRBD2, 6 bases. The germline V gene has CDR1 SEHNR and CDR2 FQNEAQ (reference sequence). The CDR3 is 15 amino acids. The germline V and J ends were trimmed by 5 bases and 5 bases, with 16 bases remaining between them. The CDR3 protein is CASSRTGGFNNEQFF. CDR3 nucleotide sequence: TGTGCCAGCAGCAGAACAGGAGGGTTCAACAATGAGCAGTTCTTC.